This T cell receptor beta chain was identified during a study of cytomegalovirus exposure and HLA in healthy donors. Looking at the study overall: Earlier sequencing of about 179 million T cells yielded 120 million or so unique TCR beta sequences. Study results and caveats: In vitro confirmation showed three CMV-associated chains to be CMV antigen specific. In a later analysis, the majority of CMV-associated beta chains seemingly showed HLA restriction.

A word on this clone: What it binds is unknown.

60 Vbeta and 13 Jbeta primers were used in PCR. TCRdb's table, derived via immunoSEQ multiplex PCR, lists solely in-frame clones and lacks some. This table has roughly 220,000 clones, 82% appearing once. Between the trimmed V and J ends, which lost 6 bases and 7 bases, there was a span of 12 bases. Germline loops: CDR1 MDHEN, CDR2 SYDVKM. This CDR3 comprises 12 residues. The source material was PBMCs. The clonotype comes from a woman in her thirties or forties in good health and CMV-seronegative. The rearrangement joins TRBV28 to TRBJ1-2; tentatively, D is TRBD1 (5 bases). The CDR3 spells CASRTGGLGYTF. The DNA of the CDR3 is TGTGCCAGCAGAACCGGGGGACTTGGCTACACCTTC.